These 25 T cell receptor beta chains originate from one sample sequenced in a study of blood T cell repertoires in COVID-19. Repertoires were generated with immunoSEQ multiplex PCR, while TCRdb's copy carries only in-frame clones and drops some. The sample has about 210,000 clones, 88% seen once. What was sequenced was peripheral blood. These receptors were obtained from a man between 40 and 49 years old with acute or convalescent COVID-19.

This sequence joins TRBV19 and TRBJ2-5; 8 nucleotides align to TRBD1. Looked up from germline, CDR1 is LNHDA and CDR2 is SQIVND (reference sequence). This CDR3 is 14 amino acids long. J gave up 2 bases and V 4 bases, and 3 bases lay outside the gene matches. The CDR3 reads CASSKGQGQETQYF. The CDR3 DNA reads as TGTGCCAGTAGTAAAGGACAGGGACAAGAGACCCAGTACTTC.

This clone is a singleton in its sample. The CDR3 region is CASSQSYGLAGFRSYEQYF. The CDR3 nucleotides are TGCGCCAGCAGTCAATCGTATGGGTTAGCGGGGTTCCGCTCCTACGAGCAGTACTTC. The chain links TRBV23-1 to TRBJ2-7, with 8 bases that match TRBD2. TRBV23-1 is annotated as an ORF whose role is uncertain. V lost 0 bases and J lost 0; bases outside the gene matches: 13. The CDR3 is made up of 19 amino acids.

The rearrangement links TRBV24-1 to TRBJ2-5, with TRBD1 identical over 8 bases. Germline V gene lookup returns CDR1 KGHDR and CDR2 SFDVKD. CDR3 length: 17 amino acids. Losses at the gene ends were 2 bases for V and 4 bases for J; bases not matched to a gene: 11. CDR3 bases: TGTGCCACCAGTGATTGGGGTCTGGGCAGGGGGCGAGAGACCCAGTACTTC. It is translated as CATSDWGLGRGRETQYF.

The rearrangement uses TRBV27 and TRBJ1-3; D unclear. With 0 bases removed from V and 0 bases from J, the gap between germline ends came to 12 bases. The germline V gene encodes CDR1 MNHEY and CDR2 SMNVEV (reference sequence). The CDR3 sequence is 17 residues long. The CDR3 DNA reads TGTGCCAGCAGTTTATCTGGTTGGAGGAGCTCTGGAAACACCATATATTTT. Amino acids: CASSLSGWRSSGNTIYF.

The chain uses TRBV25-1 and TRBJ2-4; 9 nucleotides align to TRBD1. This CDR3 contains 17 residues. In germline, CDR1 is MGHDK, CDR2 SYGVNS. V lost 0 bases and J lost 4; bases outside the gene matches: 7. Here the CDR3 reads CASSEYVGDRGKNIQYF. As DNA, the CDR3 is TGTGCCAGCAGTGAATACGTCGGCGACAGGGGGAAAAACATTCAGTACTTC.

This rearrangement joins TRBV19 to TRBJ2-3, with D possibly being TRBD2 (6 bases). V lost 0 bases, J lost 2 bases, and 18 bases lay in between. Germline values: CDR1 LNHDA, CDR2 SQIVND (reference sequence). The CDR3 has 18 residues. CDR3: CASSIENSGAGYTDTQYF. The CDR3 nucleotides read TGTGCCAGTAGTATAGAAAATTCCGGAGCGGGCTACACAGATACGCAGTATTTT.

The rearrangement links TRBV10-1 to TRBJ2-1; tentatively, D is TRBD1 (6 bases). The CDR3 length is 13 residues. The V gene's germline CDR1 is WNHNN and CDR2 SYGVQD (reference sequence). V was cut by 4 bases and J by 10 bases, with 14 bases left in between. For the CDR3, the DNA is TGCGCCAGCAGTGGGGGGCTAGCTCGCGAGCAGTTCTTC. This gives the protein CASSGGLAREQFF.

This clone appeared once. V gene TRBV19 combines with J gene TRBJ2-3, with D possibly matching TRBD2 (5 bases). CDR3 length: 15 residues. The germline V gene encodes CDR1 LNHDA and CDR2 SQIVND (reference sequence). V was pared by 1 base and J by 2 bases, with 10 bases between. The CDR3 DNA sequence: TGTGCCAGTAGTATAGTCCGGACTTTCACAGATACGCAGTATTTT. As protein: CASSIVRTFTDTQYF.

The J gene is TRBJ1-3, the V gene TRBV27; D possibly corresponds to TRBD1 (6 bases). The V end lost 2 bases, the J end lost 4 bases, and 9 bases lay between the germline ends. Germline values: CDR1 MNHEY, CDR2 SMNVEV (reference sequence). This CDR3 spans 14 amino acids. CDR3 protein: CASSLGGSGNTIYF. In nucleotides, the CDR3 is TGTGCCAGCAGTTTAGGGGGCTCAGGAAACACCATATATTTT.

V usage is TRBV29-1 and J usage is TRBJ2-1; 7 nucleotides line up with TRBD2. V lost 5 bases, J lost 8 bases, and 15 bases stayed unmatched. Germline loops: CDR1 SQVTM, CDR2 ANQGSEA. The CDR3 sequence is 15 residues long. The CDR3 reads CSVLVRTSARDEQFF. CDR3 nucleotides: TGCAGCGTTCTCGTCCGGACTAGTGCTAGGGATGAGCAGTTCTTC.

The chain couples TRBV7-2 to TRBJ1-5, with a tentative D call TRBD1 (6 bases). This CDR3 region has 16 residues. Germline V gives CDR1 SGHTA, CDR2 FQGNSA. Trimming left V 5 bases short and J 7 bases short, with 21 bases between. This CDR3 is CASSINPGGGKQPQHF. The CDR3 bases are TGTGCCAGCAGCATTAATCCGGGGGGCGGTAAGCAGCCCCAGCATTTT. Variable domain in full (rest from reference TRBV7-2 and TRBJ1-5): GAGVSQSPSNKVTEKGKDVELRCDPISGHTALYWYRQSLGQGLEFLIYFQGNSAPDKSGLPSDRFSAERTGGSVSTLTIQRTQQEDSAVYLCASSINPGGGKQPQHFGDGTRLSIL.

The rearrangement joins TRBV10-3 to TRBJ2-1; the match to TRBD1 covers 7 bases. The ends lost 2 bases at V and 4 bases at J; junction bases unmatched: 8. CDR3 length equals 16 residues. Germline CDR1 ENHRY, CDR2 SYGVKD. CDR3 in DNA: TGTGCCATCAGTGAGGGACAGGTCTTGCGGTACAATGAGCAGTTCTTC. Protein: CAISEGQVLRYNEQFF.

In this sample, this clone turned up once. Other DNA sequences from this sample encode an identical CDR3 as well. The chain links TRBV14 to TRBJ1-2; no reliable D call. This CDR3 comprises 13 residues. The germline V gene has CDR1 SGHDN and CDR2 FVKESK. Trimming left V 1 base short and J 4 bases short, with 7 bases between. The DNA of the CDR3 is TGTGCCAGCAGCCAAGTGTACAGCTATGGCTACACCTTC. It is translated as CASSQVYSYGYTF.

The CDR3 loop is CASSFGLVGELFF. The CDR3 DNA is TGTGCCAGCAGCTTCGGACTGGTCGGGGAGCTGTTTTTT. V is TRBV11-2 and J is TRBJ2-2, with a possible D match to TRBD2 (5 bases). Germline assignment: CDR1 SGHAT and CDR2 FQNNGV. This CDR3 spans 13 amino acids. V was clipped by 3 bases and J by 7 bases, with 9 bases between them.

V and J are TRBV29-1 and TRBJ2-3; 14 bases agree with TRBD2. CDR3 size: 15 residues. CDR1 and CDR2 (germline): SQVTM, ANQGSEA. J gave up 4 bases and V 7 bases, and 7 bases lay outside the gene matches. DNA for the CDR3: TGCAGCGCCGGGACTAGCGGGAGAATTGCAGATACGCAGTATTTT. It codes for CSAGTSGRIADTQYF.

The chain carries TRBV7-9 and TRBJ2-7; 7 bases line up with TRBD2. V trimming: 6 bases; J trimming: 5 bases; junction bases outside the gene matches: 10. From germline, CDR1 is SEHNR and CDR2 FQNEAQ (reference sequence). CDR3 length: 14 amino acids. Here the CDR3 DNA reads TGTGCCAGCAGTCCCCTGAGCGGGGTCGACGAGCAGTACTTC. Residues: CASSPLSGVDEQYF.

The chain carries TRBV28 and TRBJ1-4; 7 bases match TRBD1. The J segment lost 6 bases and the V segment lost 8 bases, leaving 9 bases of the junction unmatched. The CDR3 is 14 residues long. CDR1 is MDHEN, CDR2 SYDVKM, per germline. This chain's CDR3 is CASEYRGGYEKLFF. CDR3 bases: TGTGCCAGCGAATACAGGGGAGGATATGAAAAACTGTTTTTT. Together with reference TRBV28 and TRBJ1-4, the CDR3 gives the full variable domain: DVKVTQSSRYLVKRTGEKVFLECVQDMDHENMFWYRQDPGLGLRLIYFSYDVKMKEKGDIPEGYSVSREKKERFSLILESASTNQTSMYLCASEYRGGYEKLFFGSGTQLSVL.

V and J are TRBV7-8 and TRBJ2-2, with 9 bases aligning to TRBD1. V gave up 4 bases and J gave up 4 bases; unmatched junction bases: 7. The CDR3 sequence is 16 residues long. CDR1 and CDR2 from the germline V gene are SGHVS and FQNEAQ. CDR3 DNA sequence: TGTGCCAGCAGCTCCGGGACAGGGATTCCCACCGGGGAGCTGTTTTTT. It is translated as CASSSGTGIPTGELFF.

The genes are TRBV9 and TRBJ2-3; the D gene is possibly TRBD1 (5 bases). Trimming pared 0 bases from V and 0 bases from J, leaving 11 bases between. Germline loops: CDR1 SGDLS, CDR2 YYNGEE. The CDR3 has 16 residues. Written as DNA, the CDR3 is TGTGCCAGCAGCGTAGGGGGCGCGCCTAGCACAGATACGCAGTATTTT. This translates into CASSVGGAPSTDTQYF.

This chain joins TRBV19 and TRBJ2-1; 7 nucleotides match TRBD2. CDR1 is LNHDA and CDR2 is SQIVND in the germline V gene (reference sequence). The V segment lost 5 bases and the J segment 3 bases; nucleotides outside the gene matches: 7. CDR3 size: 15 residues. The CDR3: CASSALSGVYNEQFF. CDR3 bases: TGTGCCAGTAGTGCCCTAAGCGGGGTCTACAATGAGCAGTTCTTC.

The chain is built from TRBV7-2 and TRBJ2-7, with D possibly matching TRBD2 (6 bases). Trimming stripped 0 bases from V and 7 bases from J, with 16 bases between. The V gene's germline CDR1 is SGHTA and CDR2 FQGNSA. The CDR3 loop spans 15 amino acids. The CDR3: CASSLAGTPAGEQYF. The DNA for the CDR3 is TGTGCCAGCAGCTTAGCTGGGACCCCGGCGGGGGAGCAGTACTTC. The entire variable domain, with the rest obtained from reference TRBV7-2 and TRBJ2-7, is as follows: GAGVSQSPSNKVTEKGKDVELRCDPISGHTALYWYRQSLGQGLEFLIYFQGNSAPDKSGLPSDRFSAERTGGSVSTLTIQRTQQEDSAVYLCASSLAGTPAGEQYFGPGTRLTVT.

The V and J genes are TRBV3-1 (or the pseudogene TRBV3-2) and TRBJ2-2; 7 nucleotides agree with TRBD2. V shed 8 bases and J 0 bases; nucleotides not matched to a gene: 0. CDR1 and CDR2 from the germline V gene are LGHDT and YNNKEL (reference sequence). The CDR3 runs to 13 residues. The CDR3 nucleotides are TGTGCCAGCCGGGGGGCGAACACCGGGGAGCTGTTTTTT. Its protein is CASRGANTGELFF.

V and J are TRBV4-3 and TRBJ2-1, with 10 positions matching TRBD2. Trimming removed 4 bases from V and 6 bases from J; junction bases left unmatched: 12. The CDR3 is 17 residues long. Germline V gives CDR1 LGHNA, CDR2 YSLEER. This chain's CDR3 is CASSLSVGTSGINEQFF. The CDR3 region has the DNA TGCGCCAGCAGCCTCTCCGTCGGCACTAGCGGGATCAATGAGCAGTTCTTC.

A single count supports this clone. The chain combines TRBV4-1 with TRBJ2-7, with 9 bases matching TRBD2. The germline gives CDR1 MGHRA, CDR2 YSYEKL. V was clipped by 4 bases and J by 2 bases; unmatched bases: 15. This CDR3 has 18 residues. The CDR3 reads CASSLQATSGKWAYEQYF. The DNA of the CDR3 is TGCGCCAGCAGCCTCCAGGCGACTAGCGGAAAGTGGGCCTACGAGCAGTACTTC.

V is TRBV27 and J is TRBJ2-7, with TRBD2 identical over 7 bases. CDR1 and CDR2 (germline): MNHEY, SMNVEV (reference sequence). This CDR3 comprises 13 residues. V was clipped by 7 bases and J by 7 bases; unmatched bases: 10. CDR3 loop: CASKLQGGNEQYF. DNA of the CDR3: TGTGCCAGCAAGCTGCAGGGAGGGAATGAGCAGTACTTC.